Presented here are 10 T cell receptor beta chains from one specimen sequenced in a study of Tregs in tolerant kidney transplant recipients. Repertoires were generated with immunoSEQ multiplex PCR, while TCRdb's copy carries only in-frame clones and drops some. Of over 50,000 clones in the sample, around 82% were seen once. The specimen was CD4+ T cells from blood. The receptors were sampled from a human donor in good health.

The chain recombines TRBV5-5 with TRBJ1-2; 10 nucleotides agree with TRBD1. The CDR3 is 16 amino acids. The V and J ends lost 3 bases and 8 bases, in that order; junction bases with no gene match: 13. Germline CDR1 SGHKS, CDR2 YYEKEE (reference sequence). The CDR3 region is CASSSIPDRGLRGYTF. CDR3 nucleotide sequence: TGTGCCAGCAGCTCCATACCAGACAGGGGGCTGCGGGGCTACACCTTC.

This clone has a handful of counts. V is TRBV6-5 and J is TRBJ2-1, with D perhaps TRBD1 or TRBD2 (5 bases each). The V end lost 6 bases, the J end lost 5 bases, and 17 bases lay between the germline ends. The CDR3 is 15 amino acids. Germline-derived CDR1 and CDR2 are MNHEY and SVGAGI. The CDR3 DNA sequence: TGTGCCAGCAGCCAGGGAGATATGGAGGACAATGAGCAGTTCTTC. Protein sequence: CASSQGDMEDNEQFF.

The chain uses TRBV11-2 and TRBJ2-3, with D tentatively TRBD2 (5 bases). The CDR3 is 12 residues long. Germline CDR1 and CDR2: SGHAT and FQNNGV. Trimming removed 3 bases at V and 6 bases at J, with 7 bases between. The CDR3 DNA reads TGTGCCAGCAGCTTCGGACTGGATACGCAGTATTTT. Protein: CASSFGLDTQYF.

This clone was detected only once. This CDR3 fails to terminate in the conserved phenylalanine or tryptophan, so it likely reflects a read error. The limits of the CDR3 on the DNA are not certain, so only TCRdb's listed CDR3 is given. The rearrangement uses TRBV7-2 and TRBJ2-3. Including both end residues, the CDR3 is 8 amino acids long. CDR1 and CDR2 (germline): SGHTA, FQGNSA. CDR3 loop: CASSLSPL.

V gene TRBV5-1 combines with J gene TRBJ2-5, with 14 bases fitting TRBD2. From germline, CDR1 is SGHRS and CDR2 YFSETQ. The V gene end was trimmed by 0 bases and the J gene end by 7 bases; junction bases not matched to a gene: 8. The CDR3 runs 17 residues. The CDR3 sequence is CASSLAGTSGGPGTQYF. The CDR3 nucleotides read TGCGCCAGCAGCTTGGCCGGGACTAGCGGGGGCCCCGGGACCCAGTACTTC.

Here the CDR3 reads CASSETDRGGQPQHF. CDR3 DNA sequence: TGTGCCAGCAGTGAAACGGACAGGGGGGGACAGCCCCAGCATTTT. V gene TRBV2 combines with J gene TRBJ1-5; 10 nucleotides match TRBD1. The V and J ends lost 2 bases and 7 bases, in that order; junction bases with no gene match: 5. The CDR3 has 15 residues. CDR1 is SNHLY and CDR2 is FYNNEI in the germline V gene.

J is TRBJ2-7 and V is TRBV5-4; TRBD1 matches at 7 bases. The germline CDR1 and CDR2 sequences are SGHNT and YYREEE (reference sequence). There are 14 residues in the CDR3. V lost 4 bases to trimming and J lost 2 bases; unmatched junction nucleotides: 6. CDR3 in DNA: TGTGCCAGCAGCGGGCCGACAGGGACCTACGAGCAGTACTTC. Residues: CASSGPTGTYEQYF.

V gene TRBV11-2 combines with J gene TRBJ1-2; D is ambiguous. V shed 4 bases and J shed 4 bases, with 13 bases lying between them. The length of the CDR3 is 14 residues. CDR1 SGHAT and CDR2 FQNNGV come from the germline V gene. The CDR3 loop reads CASSSPQRVYGYTF. The CDR3, as DNA: TGTGCCAGCAGCTCCCCCCAGCGGGTCTATGGCTACACCTTC. The complete variable domain, with remaining parts taken from reference TRBV11-2 and TRBJ1-2, reads EAGVAQSPRYKIIEKRQSVAFWCNPISGHATLYWYQQILGQGPKLLIQFQNNGVVDDSQLPKDRFSAERLKGVDSTLKIQPAKLEDSAVYLCASSSPQRVYGYTFGSGTRLTVV.

This chain links TRBV6-5 with TRBJ1-1, with D perhaps matching TRBD1 (6 bases). CDR1 is MNHEY and CDR2 is SVGAGI in the germline V gene. V gave up 8 bases and J gave up 8 bases, with 18 bases separating them. The CDR3 has 13 residues. The CDR3 DNA sequence: TGTGCCAGCGCAAGACTTTCGGACAGCGAAGCTTTCTTT. Its translation: CASARLSDSEAFF.

This clone was seen only a few times. The chain employs TRBV9 and TRBJ2-3, with 8 bases aligning to TRBD2. Trimming removed 6 bases from V and 2 bases from J; junction bases left unmatched: 5. The CDR3 consists of 14 residues. CDR1 and CDR2 from the germline V gene are SGDLS and YYNGEE. The CDR3 sequence: CASNFGGDTDTQYF. Here the CDR3 DNA reads TGTGCCAGCAACTTCGGGGGGGACACAGATACGCAGTATTTT.